This TCR beta chain was recorded in a study of OX40 agonist ivuxolimab in advanced cancers. Study as a whole: Three partial responders included one hepatocellular carcinoma patient and two cutaneous melanoma patients.

The germline V gene encodes CDR1 MNHNS and CDR2 SASEGT. V was shortened by 7 bases and J by 13 bases, with 14 bases between the two germline ends. CDR3 length: 12 residues. The repertoire was sequenced with immunoSEQ multiplex PCR; TCRdb's copy has only in-frame clones and lacks some. The sample shows 45,000 to 50,000 clones, 80% to 90% of them seen only once. V gene TRBV6-1 combines with J gene TRBJ2-6; TRBD1 or TRBD2 may be the D gene (5 bases each). The TCR was taken from an adult with an advanced solid tumor such as melanoma, head and neck, liver or kidney cancer. Source: CD4+ or CD8+ T cells sorted from blood, taken in a trial of the OX40 agonist ivuxolimab. The CDR3 sequence is CASIGTAVVLTF. Here the CDR3 DNA reads TGTGCCAGCATTGGGACCGCCGTAGTCCTGACTTTC.